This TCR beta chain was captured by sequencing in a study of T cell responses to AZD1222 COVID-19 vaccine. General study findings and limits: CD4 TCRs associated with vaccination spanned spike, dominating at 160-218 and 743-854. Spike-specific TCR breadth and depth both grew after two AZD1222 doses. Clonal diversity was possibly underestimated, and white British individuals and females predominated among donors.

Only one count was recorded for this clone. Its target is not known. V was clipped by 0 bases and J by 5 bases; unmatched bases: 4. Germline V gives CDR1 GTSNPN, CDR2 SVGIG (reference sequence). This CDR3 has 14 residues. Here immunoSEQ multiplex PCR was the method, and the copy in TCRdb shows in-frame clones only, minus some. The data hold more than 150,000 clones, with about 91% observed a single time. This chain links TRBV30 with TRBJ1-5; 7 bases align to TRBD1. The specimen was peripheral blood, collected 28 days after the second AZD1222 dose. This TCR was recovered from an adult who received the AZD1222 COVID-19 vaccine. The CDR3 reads CAWSVGTVDQPQHF. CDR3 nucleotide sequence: TGTGCCTGGAGTGTAGGGACAGTCGATCAGCCCCAGCATTTT. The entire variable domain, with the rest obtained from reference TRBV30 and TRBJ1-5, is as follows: SQTIHQWPATLVQPVGSPLSLECTVEGTSNPNLYWYRQAAGRGLQLLFYSVGIGQISSEVPQNLSASRPQDRQFILSSKKLLLSDSGFYLCAWSVGTVDQPQHFGDGTRLSIL.